Below, 25 T cell receptor beta chains from the same sample are listed, as sequenced in a study of PD-1 blockade in classical Hodgkin lymphoma. Relapses following autologous stem cell transplantation were seen in all patients, with brentuximab vedotin exposure varying. The repertoire was sequenced with immunoSEQ multiplex PCR; TCRdb's copy has only in-frame clones and lacks some. The sample includes more than 13,000 clones, around 78% of them seen just once. Here the sequenced sample was peripheral blood mononuclear cells (PBMCs), taken before the second cycle of nivolumab. Receptor source: a human donor with classical Hodgkin lymphoma.

The chain combines TRBV7-2 with TRBJ2-1; tentative D call: TRBD2 (5 bases). Per germline, CDR1 SGHTA and CDR2 FQGNSA. The CDR3 sequence is 12 residues long. The V gene lost 6 bases and the J gene lost 9 bases, with 12 bases spanning the gap. CDR3 protein: CASRVSATEQFF. As DNA, the CDR3 is TGTGCCAGCAGGGTTAGCGCCACTGAGCAGTTCTTC. The full variable domain, completed using reference TRBV7-2 and TRBJ2-1, is GAGVSQSPSNKVTEKGKDVELRCDPISGHTALYWYRQSLGQGLEFLIYFQGNSAPDKSGLPSDRFSAERTGGSVSTLTIQRTQQEDSAVYLCASRVSATEQFFGPGTRLTVL.

This rearrangement joins TRBV5-4 to TRBJ1-1; no clear D. The CDR3 is 13 amino acids. Germline CDR1 is SGHNT and CDR2 is YYREEE (reference sequence). V was pared by 1 base and J by 1 base, with 5 bases between. The DNA for the CDR3 is TGTGCCAGCAGCTTGATGACGAACACTGAAGCTTTCTTT. Translation: CASSLMTNTEAFF.

The CDR3 DNA follows: TGTGCCAGTAGTCGCCCCGTTCAGGGGAACTATGGCTACACCTTC. It is translated as CASSRPVQGNYGYTF. This chain connects TRBV19 to TRBJ1-2, with D possibly TRBD1 on 6 matching bases. The CDR3 runs 15 residues. CDR1 LNHDA and CDR2 SQIVND come from the germline V gene (reference sequence). Trimming took 5 bases from V and 2 from J, leaving 15 bases between them.

The chain couples TRBV27 to TRBJ2-7; TRBD1 agrees at 12 bases. CDR3 size: 15 residues. Germline assignment: CDR1 MNHEY and CDR2 SMNVEV (reference sequence). V was clipped by 5 bases and J by 7 bases; unmatched bases: 9. CDR3 sequence: CASSLGTGGLGEQYF. Here the CDR3 DNA reads TGTGCCAGCAGTCTAGGGACAGGGGGCCTAGGGGAGCAGTACTTC.

The chain employs TRBV28 and TRBJ1-2; TRBD1 is a possible D gene (5 bases). The CDR3 is made up of 14 amino acids. V was cut by 6 bases and J by 4 bases, with 15 bases left in between. CDR1 and CDR2 (germline): MDHEN, SYDVKM. The CDR3 region has the DNA TGTGCCAGCAGCCCTCCCGGGACGTTCTATGGCTACACCTTC. It translates to CASSPPGTFYGYTF.

The chain has TRBV6-5 and TRBJ2-2; D ambiguous. Germline CDR1 MNHEY, CDR2 SVGAGI. V was clipped by 6 bases and J by 4 bases, with 9 bases between them. The CDR3 sequence is 13 residues long. The CDR3 protein is CASRMTPTGELFF. The CDR3 bases are TGTGCCAGCAGGATGACCCCCACCGGGGAGCTGTTTTTT.

This rearrangement joins TRBV4-3 to TRBJ1-4; TRBD1 aligns across 9 bases. The CDR3 is 16 amino acids. The germline V gene encodes CDR1 LGHNA and CDR2 YSLEER. V gave up 1 base and J gave up 6 bases; unmatched junction bases: 6. The DNA for the CDR3 is TGCGCCAGCAGCCAAGTTCCGGGACAGGGTTATGAAAAACTGTTTTTT. This translates into CASSQVPGQGYEKLFF.

The V and J genes are TRBV6-6 and TRBJ2-1, with TRBD1 matching 7 bases. The CDR3 runs to 16 residues. V lost 0 bases to trimming and J lost 5 bases; unmatched junction nucleotides: 7. From germline, CDR1 is MNHNY and CDR2 SVGAGI (reference sequence). Here the CDR3 DNA reads TGTGCCAGCAGTTACTCCCCGACAGGGCGGAACAATGAGCAGTTCTTC. It is translated as CASSYSPTGRNNEQFF.

The V call is TRBV9, the J call TRBJ1-5; 7 nucleotides line up with TRBD1. The CDR3 totals 14 residues. After removal of 3 bases from V and 4 bases from J, the junction contained 4 bases not matched to a gene. Germline CDR1 and CDR2: SGDLS and YYNGEE. The DNA for the CDR3 is TGTGCCAGCAGCGGACAGGGAGTTAATCAGCCCCAGCATTTT. It codes for CASSGQGVNQPQHF.

The chain is built from TRBV11-2 and TRBJ2-7; no reliable D call. Germline CDR1 and CDR2: SGHAT and FQNNGV. The CDR3 loop spans 13 amino acids. V was clipped by 0 bases and J by 3 bases, with 6 bases between them. In DNA, the CDR3 is TGTGCCAGCAGCTTAGACAGCTACTACGAGCAGTACTTC. Translation: CASSLDSYYEQYF.

CDR3 sequence: CSVEAWGGSNYGYTF. DNA for the CDR3: TGCAGCGTTGAAGCATGGGGCGGTTCTAACTATGGCTACACCTTC. The chain couples TRBV29-1 to TRBJ1-2; the D gene is possibly TRBD1 (5 bases). With 1 base removed from V and 0 bases from J, the gap between germline ends came to 12 bases. The CDR3 has 15 residues. Per germline, CDR1 SQVTM and CDR2 ANQGSEA.

Details on this clone: The junction shows a germline mismatch at one end, possibly a read error. The chain couples TRBV6-5 to TRBJ2-1; 7 bases fit TRBD1. CDR3 size: 12 residues. Per the germline V gene, CDR1 is MNHEY and CDR2 is SVGAGI. The DNA of the CDR3 is TGTGCCAGCAGTTCCTCGGGACAGTTCGTCGTCTTC. This gives the protein CASSSSGQFVVF.

The V call is TRBV29-1, the J call TRBJ1-2, with D maybe TRBD1 (5 bases). V was shortened by 4 bases and J by 8 bases, with 11 bases between the two germline ends. The CDR3 has 11 amino acids. Per the germline V gene, CDR1 is SQVTM and CDR2 is ANQGSEA. CDR3 residues: CSVVSKGGYTF. The CDR3 region has the DNA TGCAGCGTTGTATCTAAGGGGGGCTACACCTTC.

The chain carries TRBV7-2 and TRBJ1-1; D call uncertain. There are 15 residues in the CDR3. V lost 2 bases to trimming and J lost 0 bases, with 10 bases between them. CDR1 and CDR2 (germline): SGHTA, FQGNSA. CDR3 protein: CASSLSPAMNTEAFF. In nucleotides, the CDR3 is TGTGCCAGCAGCTTAAGCCCAGCCATGAACACTGAAGCTTTCTTT. The full variable domain, completed using reference TRBV7-2 and TRBJ1-1, is GAGVSQSPSNKVTEKGKDVELRCDPISGHTALYWYRQSLGQGLEFLIYFQGNSAPDKSGLPSDRFSAERTGGSVSTLTIQRTQQEDSAVYLCASSLSPAMNTEAFFGQGTRLTVV.

In this sample, this clone turned up a few times. The chain links TRBV6-5 to TRBJ1-1; D ambiguous. CDR3 length: 15 amino acids. Between the trimmed V and J ends, which lost 0 bases and 0 bases, there was a span of 8 bases. Germline-derived CDR1 and CDR2 are MNHEY and SVGAGI. In DNA, the CDR3 is TGTGCCAGCAGTTACTCTTCCCTCATGAACACTGAAGCTTTCTTT. Encoded protein: CASSYSSLMNTEAFF.

The chain is built from TRBV7-9 and TRBJ1-2, with D possibly TRBD1 on 5 matching bases. This CDR3 has 11 residues. CDR1 and CDR2 from the germline V gene are SEHNR and FQNEAQ (reference sequence). V dropped 7 bases and J dropped 7 bases, with 10 bases sitting between them. CDR3 loop: CASTPGGGYTF. CDR3 bases: TGTGCCAGCACCCCGGGGGGTGGCTACACCTTC. The full variable domain, in which reference TRBV7-9 and TRBJ1-2 provide the parts outside the CDR3, is DTGVSQNPRHKITKRGQNVTFRCDPISEHNRLYWYRQTLGQGPEFLTYFQNEAQLEKSRLLSDRFSAERPKGSFSTLEIQRTEQGDSAMYLCASTPGGGYTFGSGTRLTVV.

The chain links TRBV19 to TRBJ1-6, with a weak D call TRBD1 (5 bases). Per the germline V gene, CDR1 is LNHDA and CDR2 is SQIVND (reference sequence). The CDR3 has 14 amino acids. V was trimmed by 0 bases and J by 7 bases, leaving 7 bases between them. The CDR3 region has the DNA TGTGCCAGTAGTATAGAGGGGGTGAATTCACCCCTCCACTTT. It yields the protein CASSIEGVNSPLHF.

This clone appeared once. The V gene is TRBV6-6, the J gene TRBJ2-2; D is ambiguous. Germline V gene lookup returns CDR1 MNHNY and CDR2 SVGAGI (reference sequence). The germline V and J ends were trimmed by 5 bases and 0 bases, with 10 bases remaining between them. CDR3 length: 15 amino acids. The CDR3 bases are TGTGCCAGCAGTCCACTGGAAGCGAACACCGGGGAGCTGTTTTTT. This codes for CASSPLEANTGELFF.

The V call is TRBV7-9, the J call TRBJ1-4, with unresolved D. This CDR3 comprises 15 residues. V was trimmed by 10 bases and J by 1 base, leaving 16 bases between them. CDR1 and CDR2 from the germline V gene are SEHNR and FQNEAQ (reference sequence). This CDR3 is CAIGRRTGTNEKLFF. CDR3 coding DNA: TGTGCCATAGGTAGGAGGACGGGAACTAATGAAAAACTGTTTTTT.

J is TRBJ1-5 and V is TRBV6-1; D not certain. The germline V gene has CDR1 MNHNS and CDR2 SASEGT. V shed 3 bases and J shed 1 base, with 4 bases lying between them. The CDR3 is made up of 13 amino acids. The CDR3 DNA reads TGTGCCAGCAGTGACAGAAGCAATCAGCCCCAGCATTTT. This gives the protein CASSDRSNQPQHF.

This clone was picked up a small number of times. This chain connects TRBV9 to TRBJ1-2; TRBD1 is a possible D gene (5 bases). V was shortened by 0 bases and J by 6 bases, with 18 bases between the two germline ends. The CDR3 covers 16 residues. Looked up from germline, CDR1 is SGDLS and CDR2 is YYNGEE. CDR3 sequence: CASSVGREGPWDGYTF. Here the CDR3 DNA reads TGTGCCAGCAGCGTAGGTCGCGAGGGACCTTGGGATGGCTACACCTTC.

The V and J genes are TRBV28 and TRBJ1-3; D is uncertain. Germline values: CDR1 MDHEN, CDR2 SYDVKM. CDR3 length: 15 residues. V was clipped by 5 bases and J by 0 bases, with 11 bases between them. The chain's CDR3 is CASSLDRYSGNTIYF. CDR3 DNA: TGTGCCAGCAGTCTTGACCGTTACTCTGGAAACACCATATATTTT.

The V and J genes are TRBV25-1 and TRBJ2-7, with 7 bases matching TRBD2. CDR1 is MGHDK and CDR2 is SYGVNS in the germline V gene. V was pared by 5 bases and J by 5 bases, with 12 bases of the junction left unmatched. CDR3 length: 15 residues. This CDR3 reads CASSTNRGVPDEQYF. CDR3 in DNA: TGTGCCAGCAGTACAAACCGGGGGGTCCCCGACGAGCAGTACTTC.

This clone has a handful of counts. The V call is TRBV7-3, the J call TRBJ1-6, with no clear D. The CDR3 is made up of 16 amino acids. Germline assignment: CDR1 SGHTA and CDR2 FQGTGA. V shed 1 base and J shed 1 base, with 8 bases lying between them. The CDR3 DNA reads as TGTGCCAGCAGCTTAATGGGTCGATCCTATAATTCACCCCTCCACTTT. Translated: CASSLMGRSYNSPLHF.

The chain carries TRBV27 and TRBJ1-2; 8 bases align to TRBD1. Trimming removed 5 bases from V and 4 bases from J; junction bases left unmatched: 12. This CDR3 has 16 amino acids. Per germline, CDR1 MNHEY and CDR2 SMNVEV (reference sequence). This CDR3 is CASSPQGQAFFYGYTF. CDR3 nucleotides: TGTGCCAGCAGTCCTCAGGGACAGGCCTTTTTCTATGGCTACACCTTC.